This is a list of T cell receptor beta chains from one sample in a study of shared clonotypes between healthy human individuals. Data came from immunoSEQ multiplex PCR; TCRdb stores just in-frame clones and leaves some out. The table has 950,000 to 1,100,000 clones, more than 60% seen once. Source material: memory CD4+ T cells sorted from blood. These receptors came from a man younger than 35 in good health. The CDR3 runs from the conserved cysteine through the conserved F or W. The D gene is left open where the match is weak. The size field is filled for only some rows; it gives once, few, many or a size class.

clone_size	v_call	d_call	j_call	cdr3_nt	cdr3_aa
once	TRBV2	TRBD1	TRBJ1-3	TGTGCCAGCACCCTAAAGGGGAGGAACAGGGGAACTGGAAACACCATATATTTT	CASTLKGRNRGTGNTIYF
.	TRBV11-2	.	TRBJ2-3	TGTGCCAGCACCCCGTCGGCAAGGAGCACAGATACGCAGTATTTT	CASTPSARSTDTQYF
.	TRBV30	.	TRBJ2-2	TGTGCCTGGAGTGTACCTGGGGCCGGGGAGCTGTTTTTT	CAWSVPGAGELFF
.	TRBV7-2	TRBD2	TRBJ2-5	TGTGCCAGCAGCCTTGGTTTAGCGGGGACTCAAGAGACCCAGTACTTC	CASSLGLAGTQETQYF
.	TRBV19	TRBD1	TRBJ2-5	TGTGCCAGTAGTATACGGACAGGGGGCGAAGAGACCCAGTACTTC	CASSIRTGGEETQYF
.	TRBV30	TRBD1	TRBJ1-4	TGTGCCTGGTCCCCCCGGGGTACAGGGGGAGAAAAACTGTTTTTT	CAWSPRGTGGEKLFF
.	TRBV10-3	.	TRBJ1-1	TGTGCCATCAGCACCGGGACCGAGAACACTGAAGCTTTCTTT	CAISTGTENTEAFF
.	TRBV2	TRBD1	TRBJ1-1	TGTGCCAGCAGGGAGACAGGGGGATCGACTGAAGCTTTCTTT	CASRETGGSTEAFF
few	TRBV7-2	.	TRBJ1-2	TGTGCCAGCAGCTTAGAGATTAACTATGGCTACACCTTC	CASSLEINYGYTF
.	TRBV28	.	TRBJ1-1	TGTGCCAGCAGTTCACGCTCCGGGACGGTGAACACTGAAGCTTTCTTT	CASSSRSGTVNTEAFF
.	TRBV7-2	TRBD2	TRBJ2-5	TGTGCCAGCAGCTCTAGTAGCGGGAGGGGAGGAGAGACCCAGTACTTC	CASSSSSGRGGETQYF
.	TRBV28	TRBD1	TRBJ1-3	TGTGCCAGCAGATCCAATACAGGGGAGGGAAACACCATATATTTT	CASRSNTGEGNTIYF
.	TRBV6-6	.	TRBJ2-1	TGTGCCAGCAGTTACTCGGGGCAGGTCGGTGAGCAGTTCTTC	CASSYSGQVGEQFF
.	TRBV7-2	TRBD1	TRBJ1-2	TGTGCCAGCAGCCGGGACAGTCACGGCTACACCTTC	CASSRDSHGYTF
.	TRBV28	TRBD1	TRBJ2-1	TGTGCCAGCAGTTTAGCCCTTTGGGACAGGGGTAACAATGAGCAGTTCTTC	CASSLALWDRGNNEQFF
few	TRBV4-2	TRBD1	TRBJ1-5	TGTGCCAGCAGCCAAGAGGTCGGACAGGGGAATCAGCCCCAGCATTTT	CASSQEVGQGNQPQHF
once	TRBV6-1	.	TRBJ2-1	TGTGCCAGCAGTACAGCTTTTGGTGAGCAGTTCTTC	CASSTAFGEQFF
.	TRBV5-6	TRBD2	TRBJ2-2	TGTGCCAGCAGCCTGGGACTAGCGGGGGGGCCGGGCACCGGGGAGCTGTTTTTT	CASSLGLAGGPGTGELFF
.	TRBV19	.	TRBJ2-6	TGTGCCAGTAGGACAGGCTCTGGGGCCAACGTCCTGACTTTC	CASRTGSGANVLTF
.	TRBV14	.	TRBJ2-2	TGTGCCAGCAGCCAAGAGCCAGGGGAGCTGTTTTTT	CASSQEPGELFF
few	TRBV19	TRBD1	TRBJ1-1	TGTGCCAGTAGTATAGACAGGGGGATCGTCACTGAAGCTTTCTTT	CASSIDRGIVTEAFF
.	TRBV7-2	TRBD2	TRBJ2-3	TGTGCCAGCAGCTTAGCAGCGGGGGCAGCTGCAGATACGCAGTATTTT	CASSLAAGAAADTQYF
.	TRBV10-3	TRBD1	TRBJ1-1	TGTGCCATCTCCCCGCAGGGGGGGGCAAACACTGAAGCTTTCTTT	CAISPQGGANTEAFF
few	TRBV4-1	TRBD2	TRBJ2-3	TGCGCCAGCAGCCATGTAACGGGAGGTACAGATACGCAGTATTTT	CASSHVTGGTDTQYF
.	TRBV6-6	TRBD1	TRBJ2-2	TGTGCCAGCAAACGACAGGGTAGAAACACCGGGGAGCTGTTTTTT	CASKRQGRNTGELFF
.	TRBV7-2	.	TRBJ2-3	TGTGCCAGCAGCCCCAGGGGTTTCCGCACAGATACGCAGTATTTT	CASSPRGFRTDTQYF
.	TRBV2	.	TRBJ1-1	TGTGCCAGCAGGATCAGGGGAACAAGCGAGGACACTGAAGCTTTCTTT	CASRIRGTSEDTEAFF
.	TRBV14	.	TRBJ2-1	TGTGCCAGCAGCCAAGGGTATAGAAGCGGGTCCTACAATGAGCAGTTCTTC	CASSQGYRSGSYNEQFF
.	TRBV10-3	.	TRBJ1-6	TGTGCCATCAGTTTGACAGGACCTAATTCACCCCTCCACTTT	CAISLTGPNSPLHF